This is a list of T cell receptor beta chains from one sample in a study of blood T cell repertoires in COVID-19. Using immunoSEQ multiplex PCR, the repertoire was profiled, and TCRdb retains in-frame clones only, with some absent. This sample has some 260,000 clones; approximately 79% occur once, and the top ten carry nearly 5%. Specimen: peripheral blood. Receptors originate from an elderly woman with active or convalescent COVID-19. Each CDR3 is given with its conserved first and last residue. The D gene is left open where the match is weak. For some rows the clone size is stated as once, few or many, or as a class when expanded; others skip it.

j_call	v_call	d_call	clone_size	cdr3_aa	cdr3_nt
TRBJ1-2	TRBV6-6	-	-	CASSYSNRGIYGYTF	TGTGCCAGCAGTTACTCGAATAGGGGGATTTATGGCTACACCTTC
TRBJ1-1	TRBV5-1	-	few	CASAPGPGNTEAFF	TGCGCCAGCGCCCCAGGGCCAGGGAACACTGAAGCTTTCTTT
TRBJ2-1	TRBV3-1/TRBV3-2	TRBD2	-	CASSQDSLGLAGGDNEQFF	TGTGCCAGCAGCCAAGATTCTTTGGGGTTAGCGGGAGGGGACAATGAGCAGTTCTTC
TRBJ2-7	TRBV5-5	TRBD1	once	CASSWDRRDQYF	TGTGCCAGCAGCTGGGACAGACGGGACCAGTACTTC
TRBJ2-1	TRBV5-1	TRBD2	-	CASSLPLAASYNEQFF	TGCGCCAGCAGCTTGCCTCTAGCGGCCTCCTACAATGAGCAGTTCTTC
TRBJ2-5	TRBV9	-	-	CASSATGSGETQYF	TGTGCCAGCAGCGCCACAGGGTCCGGAGAGACCCAGTACTTC
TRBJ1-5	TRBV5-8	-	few	CASSPSSNQPQHF	TGTGCCAGCAGCCCGAGTAGCAATCAGCCCCAGCATTTT
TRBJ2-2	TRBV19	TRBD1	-	CASSPLDRVTGELFF	TGTGCCAGTAGTCCCCTCGACAGGGTCACCGGGGAGCTGTTTTTT
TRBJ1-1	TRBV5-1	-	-	CASSLGRWELRNTEAFF	TGCGCCAGCAGCTTGGGGAGGTGGGAACTCAGGAACACTGAAGCTTTCTTT
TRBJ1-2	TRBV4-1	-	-	CASSVNRDWEYGYTF	TGCGCCAGCAGCGTAAACCGGGACTGGGAATATGGCTACACCTTC
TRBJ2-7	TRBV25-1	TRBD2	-	CASSELAGAAYEQYF	TGTGCCAGCAGTGAACTGGCGGGAGCCGCCTACGAGCAGTACTTC
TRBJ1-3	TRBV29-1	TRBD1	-	CSGQTWDRDIGENTIYF	TGCAGCGGACAAACTTGGGACAGGGACATTGGGGAAAACACCATATATTTT
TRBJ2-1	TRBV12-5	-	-	CASGLVRGGANEQFF	TGTGCTAGTGGTTTGGTAAGGGGAGGAGCCAATGAGCAGTTCTTC
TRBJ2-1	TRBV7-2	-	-	CASSRPGAGSNEQFF	TGTGCCAGCAGTCGCCCGGGAGCGGGCAGTAATGAGCAGTTCTTC
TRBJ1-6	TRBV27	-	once	CASSLRRGGSSYNSPLHF	TGTGCCAGCAGTTTGAGGAGGGGAGGCAGCTCCTATAATTCACCCCTCCACTTT
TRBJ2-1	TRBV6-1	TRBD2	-	CASSERGGRARDNEQFF	TGTGCCAGCAGTGAAAGGGGCGGGAGGGCCCGTGACAATGAGCAGTTCTTC
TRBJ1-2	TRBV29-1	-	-	CSVADSNYGYTF	TGCAGCGTCGCCGACAGTAACTATGGCTACACCTTC
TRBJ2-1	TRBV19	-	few	CASSSIREQFF	TGTGCCAGTAGTTCGATCCGGGAGCAGTTCTTC
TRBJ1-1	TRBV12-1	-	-	CASSSSIEKNTEAFF	TGTGCCAGCAGCTCCTCGATAGAAAAGAACACTGAAGCTTTCTTT
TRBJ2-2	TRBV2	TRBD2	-	CASTPPGAGENTGELFF	TGTGCCAGCACCCCCCCCGGGGCGGGGGAGAACACCGGGGAGCTGTTTTTT
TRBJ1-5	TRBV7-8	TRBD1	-	CASSRDRSNQPQHF	TGTGCCAGCAGCCGGGACAGGAGCAATCAGCCCCAGCATTTT
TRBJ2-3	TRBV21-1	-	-	CASSKVGRRAGTDTQYF	TGTGCCAGCAGCAAAGTTGGGCGCCGGGCGGGGACAGATACGCAGTATTTT
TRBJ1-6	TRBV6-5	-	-	CASSYKQGSSPLHF	TGTGCCAGCAGTTACAAGCAGGGGAGTTCACCCCTCCACTTT
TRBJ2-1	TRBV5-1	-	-	CASSPEANNEQFF	TGCGCCAGCAGCCCGGAGGCCAACAATGAGCAGTTCTTC
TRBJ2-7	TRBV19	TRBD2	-	CASSIGGTTYYEQYF	TGTGCCAGTAGTATAGGTGGGACTACTTATTACGAGCAGTACTTC
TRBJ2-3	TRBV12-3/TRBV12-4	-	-	CASSSQVVDTQYF	TGTGCCAGCAGTTCCCAGGTGGTAGATACGCAGTATTTT
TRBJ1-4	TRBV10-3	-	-	CAISDRGKPATNEKLFF	TGTGCCATCAGTGACAGGGGCAAGCCGGCAACTAATGAAAAACTGTTTTTT
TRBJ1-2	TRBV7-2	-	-	CASSSGQNYGYTF	TGTGCCAGCAGCTCCGGACAAAACTATGGCTACACCTTC
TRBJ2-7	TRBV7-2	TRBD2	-	CASSLKAGGTYEQYF	TGTGCCAGCAGCCTAAAAGCGGGAGGTACCTACGAGCAGTACTTC
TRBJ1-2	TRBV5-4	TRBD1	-	CASSLGQGNYGYTF	TGTGCCAGCAGCTTGGGACAGGGGAACTATGGCTACACCTTC
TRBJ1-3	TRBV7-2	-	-	CASSLVAGYSGNTIYF	TGTGCCAGCAGCTTAGTTGCAGGGTACTCTGGAAACACCATATATTTT
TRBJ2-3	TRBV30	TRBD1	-	CAWGQVISTDTQYF	TGTGCCTGGGGACAGGTCATCAGCACAGATACGCAGTATTTT
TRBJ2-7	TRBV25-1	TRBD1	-	CASSEHGTGGSYEQYF	TGTGCCAGCAGTGAGCACGGGACAGGGGGCTCCTACGAGCAGTACTTC
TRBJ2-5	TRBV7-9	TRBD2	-	CASSFGTSGGQTQYF	TGTGCCAGCAGCTTCGGGACTAGCGGGGGACAGACCCAGTACTTC
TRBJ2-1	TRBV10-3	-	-	CAISESRASPHLYNEQFF	TGTGCCATCAGTGAGTCTCGGGCTAGCCCACACCTTTACAATGAGCAGTTCTTC
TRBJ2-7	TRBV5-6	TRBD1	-	CASSPVTGQGDQEQYF	TGTGCCAGCAGCCCTGTCACGGGACAGGGGGATCAGGAGCAGTACTTC
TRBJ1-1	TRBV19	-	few	CASSTATVNTEAFF	TGTGCCAGTAGTACAGCGACAGTTAACACTGAAGCTTTCTTT
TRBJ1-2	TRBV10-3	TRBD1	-	CAISEAGQYYGYTF	TGTGCCATCAGTGAGGCGGGACAGTACTATGGCTACACCTTC
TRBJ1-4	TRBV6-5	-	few	CASRTGTSGEKLFF	TGTGCCAGCAGAACCGGGACATCGGGGGAAAAACTGTTTTTT
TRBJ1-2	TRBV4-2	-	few	CASSQDQGYYGYTF	TGTGCCAGCAGCCAAGATCAGGGGTACTATGGCTACACCTTC
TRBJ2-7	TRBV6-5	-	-	CATIRDIVSYEQYF	TGTGCCACCATCAGGGACATCGTCTCCTACGAGCAGTACTTC
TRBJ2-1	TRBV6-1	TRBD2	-	CASRSGGSSYNEQFF	TGTGCCAGCAGGTCGGGCGGGAGCTCCTACAATGAGCAGTTCTTC
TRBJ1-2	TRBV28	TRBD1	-	CASSRGQGYGYTF	TGTGCCAGCAGTCGTGGACAGGGGTATGGCTACACCTTC
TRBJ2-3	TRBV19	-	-	CASSIDGYRVLYF	TGTGCCAGTAGTATAGATGGTTACAGGGTTTTGTATTTT
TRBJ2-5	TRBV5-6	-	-	CASSLGTNQETQYF	TGTGCCAGCAGCCTGGGAACAAACCAAGAGACCCAGTACTTC
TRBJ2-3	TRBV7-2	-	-	CASSLQAPDTQYF	TGTGCCAGCAGCTTACAGGCTCCGGATACGCAGTATTTT
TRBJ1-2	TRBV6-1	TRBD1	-	CASSEALGGTPNYGYTF	TGTGCCAGCAGTGAAGCGCTAGGGGGCACACCTAACTATGGCTACACCTTC
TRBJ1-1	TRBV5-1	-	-	CASSAEGGEYTEAFF	TGCGCCAGCAGCGCCGAAGGCGGGGAATACACTGAAGCTTTCTTT
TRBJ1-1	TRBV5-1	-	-	CASSLRSGAGLMNTEAFF	TGCGCCAGCAGCTTGAGATCAGGGGCGGGCCTAATGAACACTGAAGCTTTCTTT
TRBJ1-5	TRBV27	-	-	CASSLGSHSNQPQHF	TGTGCCAGCAGTTTGGGCAGCCATAGCAATCAGCCCCAGCATTTT
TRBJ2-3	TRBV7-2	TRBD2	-	CASSLARGGGTDTQYF	TGTGCCAGCAGCTTAGCCCGCGGGGGTGGCACAGATACGCAGTATTTT
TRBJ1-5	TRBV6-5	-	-	CASTEGGLGQPQHF	TGTGCCAGCACCGAGGGAGGGTTAGGGCAGCCCCAGCATTTT
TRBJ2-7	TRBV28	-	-	CASSSGLGVYEQYF	TGTGCCAGCAGTTCGGGACTGGGAGTCTACGAGCAGTACTTC
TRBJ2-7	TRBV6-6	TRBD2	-	CASSFRLAGDEQYF	TGTGCCAGCAGTTTTAGACTAGCGGGAGACGAGCAGTACTTC
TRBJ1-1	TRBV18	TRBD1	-	CASSPQRRGQGASEAFF	TGTGCCAGCTCACCACAACGTCGGGGACAGGGGGCCTCTGAAGCTTTCTTT